This passage covers 9 T cell receptor beta chains from one sample sequenced in a study of cytotoxic CD8 clonotypes in ibrutinib-treated CLL. Libraries were prepared by immunoSEQ multiplex PCR; TCRdb keeps only in-frame clonotypes and omits some of them. The table has about 300,000 clones, roughly 71% seen once. The specimen comprised PBMCs, sampled after 36 months of ibrutinib treatment. The receptors here all came from a human donor with chronic lymphocytic leukemia.

This clone was found a few times. The chain employs TRBV28 and TRBJ2-2; tentatively, D is TRBD2 (5 bases). V lost 4 bases to trimming and J lost 1 base, with 13 bases between them. The CDR3 extends over 16 amino acids. Germline V gives CDR1 MDHEN, CDR2 SYDVKM. This CDR3 reads CASSSTKRQNTGELFF. The CDR3 DNA follows: TGTGCCAGCAGTTCTACTAAGCGGCAGAACACCGGGGAGCTGTTTTTT.

The chain employs TRBV6-6 and TRBJ2-3, with D possibly being TRBD1 or TRBD2 (5 bases each). V was pared by 8 bases and J by 2 bases, with 20 bases between. The CDR3 covers 16 residues. CDR1 is MNHNY and CDR2 is SVGAGI in the germline V gene (reference sequence). CDR3 region: CASFRAAGGATDTQYF. The DNA for the CDR3 is TGTGCCAGCTTCCGAGCGGCTGGTGGGGCCACAGATACGCAGTATTTT.

This chain joins TRBV5-5 and TRBJ2-2, with D perhaps matching TRBD2 (5 bases). The CDR3 is made up of 15 amino acids. The V gene's germline CDR1 is SGHKS and CDR2 YYEKEE (reference sequence). The V gene lost 1 base and the J gene lost 4 bases, with 11 bases spanning the gap. The CDR3 region has the DNA TGTGCCAGCAGCTTGAAGAGGGAGAGCACCGGGGAGCTGTTTTTT. Translation gives CASSLKRESTGELFF. Full variable domain (missing parts from reference TRBV5-5 and TRBJ2-2): DAGVTQSPTHLIKTRGQQVTLRCSPISGHKSVSWYQQVLGQGPQFIFQYYEKEERGRGNFPDRFSARQFPNYSSELNVNALLLGDSALYLCASSLKRESTGELFFGEGSRLTVL.

This chain connects TRBV28 to TRBJ2-5, with TRBD2 identical over 7 bases. The CDR3 is 12 residues long. The germline CDR1 and CDR2 sequences are MDHEN and SYDVKM. J was trimmed by 4 bases and V by 5 bases; bases with no gene match: 1. The CDR3 region has the DNA TGTGCCAGCAGTCCTAGCGGAGAGACCCAGTACTTC. Its translation is CASSPSGETQYF.

The chain employs TRBV19 and TRBJ1-5; D remains ambiguous. This CDR3 has 15 residues. The V end lost 5 bases, the J end lost 0 bases, and 11 bases lay between the germline ends. Per germline, CDR1 LNHDA and CDR2 SQIVND (reference sequence). The chain's CDR3 is CASSYMGRSNQPQHF. CDR3 nucleotide sequence: TGTGCCAGTAGTTACATGGGCCGTAGCAATCAGCCCCAGCATTTT.

About this clone: Other DNA sequences in the same sample also yield this CDR3. The CDR3 region is CASSLASGGYEQYF. CDR3 bases: TGTGCCAGCAGCTTAGCTTCTGGCGGCTACGAGCAGTACTTC. The genes are TRBV7-2 and TRBJ2-7; no reliable D call. CDR1 and CDR2 (germline): SGHTA, FQGNSA. The V and J ends lost 0 bases and 3 bases respectively, with 9 bases between them. This CDR3 is 14 amino acids long.

The V and J genes are TRBV27 and TRBJ2-7; possible D gene TRBD1, 5 bases. The CDR3 has 14 amino acids. Deletions cut 5 bases from V and 3 bases from J, with 14 bases between. Germline V gives CDR1 MNHEY, CDR2 SMNVEV (reference sequence). As DNA, the CDR3 is TGTGCCAGCAGTGCTCAGGTGACAGTCTACGAGCAGTACTTC. Protein product: CASSAQVTVYEQYF.

This clone was recorded many times. This chain uses TRBV18 with TRBJ2-7; no firm D call. V dropped 0 bases and J dropped 6 bases, with 9 bases sitting between them. This CDR3 is built from 13 residues. Germline V gives CDR1 KGHSH, CDR2 LQKENI. CDR3 region: CASSPPEGPEQYF. Here the CDR3 DNA reads TGTGCCAGCTCACCACCAGAAGGGCCCGAGCAGTACTTC.

This chain joins TRBV29-1 and TRBJ2-2; either TRBD1 or TRBD2 may supply D (6 bases each). V dropped 0 bases and J dropped 4 bases, with 12 bases sitting between them. Germline V gene data show CDR1 as SQVTM and CDR2 as ANQGSEA. The CDR3 contains 15 residues. The CDR3 is CSVEEGGTLTGELFF. CDR3 nucleotide sequence: TGCAGCGTTGAAGAAGGGGGGACCCTCACCGGGGAGCTGTTTTTT.